This T cell receptor beta chain came from a study of T cell responses to AZD1222 COVID-19 vaccine. Repertoires were generated with immunoSEQ multiplex PCR, while TCRdb's copy carries only in-frame clones and drops some. The repertoire holds about 110,000 clones, with 90% as singletons. As regards this clone: Its specificity is not known.

General study results and limits: Most donors were white British and more were female, and clonal diversity was possibly underestimated.

This CDR3 is built from 15 residues. Germline values: CDR1 SGHRS, CDR2 YFSETQ. Trimming shortened V by 0 bases and J by 2 bases, and 8 bases separated the two germline ends. The TCR originated in an adult in good health. Source: peripheral blood, taken on day 0 of AZD1222 vaccination. The chain uses TRBV5-1 and TRBJ2-2, with no clear D. For the CDR3, the DNA is TGCGCCAGCAGCTTGGCCTTGGTAAACACCGGGGAGCTGTTTTTT. Encoded protein: CASSLALVNTGELFF.